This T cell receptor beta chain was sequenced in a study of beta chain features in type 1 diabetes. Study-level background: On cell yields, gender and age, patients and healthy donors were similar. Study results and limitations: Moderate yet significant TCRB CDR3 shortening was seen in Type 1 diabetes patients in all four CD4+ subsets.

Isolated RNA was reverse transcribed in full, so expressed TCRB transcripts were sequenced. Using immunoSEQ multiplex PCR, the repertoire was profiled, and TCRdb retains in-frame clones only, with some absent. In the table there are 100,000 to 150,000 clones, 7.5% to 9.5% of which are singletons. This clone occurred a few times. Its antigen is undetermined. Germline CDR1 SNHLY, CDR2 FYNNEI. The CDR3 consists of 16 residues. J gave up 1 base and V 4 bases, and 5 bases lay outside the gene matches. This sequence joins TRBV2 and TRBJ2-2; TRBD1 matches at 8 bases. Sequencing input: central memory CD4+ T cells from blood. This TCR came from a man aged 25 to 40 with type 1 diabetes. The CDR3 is CASSVMTGVNTGELFF. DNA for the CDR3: TGTGCCAGCAGTGTTATGACAGGGGTGAACACCGGGGAGCTGTTTTTT.